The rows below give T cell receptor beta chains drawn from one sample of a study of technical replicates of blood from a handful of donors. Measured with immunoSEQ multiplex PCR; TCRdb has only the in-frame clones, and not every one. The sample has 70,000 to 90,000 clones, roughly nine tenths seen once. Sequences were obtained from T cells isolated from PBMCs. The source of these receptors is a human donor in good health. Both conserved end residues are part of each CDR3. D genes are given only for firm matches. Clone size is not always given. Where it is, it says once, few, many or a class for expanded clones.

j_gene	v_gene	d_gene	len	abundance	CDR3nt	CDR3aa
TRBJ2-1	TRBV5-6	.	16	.	TGTGCCAGCAGCTTGGTTAGTACTCTGACCTACAATGAGCAGTTCTTC	CASSLVSTLTYNEQFF
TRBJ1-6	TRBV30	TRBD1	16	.	TGTGCCTGGATGGGCGCCGGGACAGGGTTTAATTCACCCCTCCACTTT	CAWMGAGTGFNSPLHF
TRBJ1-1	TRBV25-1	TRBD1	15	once	TGTGCCAGCAGCGAGACCCCAGGGGGTGGCACTGAAGCTTTCTTT	CASSETPGGGTEAFF
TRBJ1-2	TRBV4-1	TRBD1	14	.	TGCGCCAGCACAGGGGACAGGGGAAGCTATGGCTACACCTTC	CASTGDRGSYGYTF
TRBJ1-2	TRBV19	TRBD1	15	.	TGTGCCAGTAGTATCCCCGGACAGGGGAGCTATGGCTACACCTTC	CASSIPGQGSYGYTF
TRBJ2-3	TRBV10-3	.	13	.	TGTGCCACCGAGGGAGGAGGGCATGATACGCAGTATTTT	CATEGGGHDTQYF
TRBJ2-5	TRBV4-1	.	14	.	TGCGCCAGCAGCCAAAGACAGGTTCAAGAGACCCAGTACTTC	CASSQRQVQETQYF
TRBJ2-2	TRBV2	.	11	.	TGTGCCAGCAAATATAGCGGGGAGCTGTTTTTT	CASKYSGELFF
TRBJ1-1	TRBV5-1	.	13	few	TGCGCCAGCAAAGGACAACAGGGTACTGAAGCTTTCTTT	CASKGQQGTEAFF
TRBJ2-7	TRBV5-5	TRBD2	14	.	TGTGCCAGCAGCTTACTAGCGGGAGACGGCGAGCAGTACTTC	CASSLLAGDGEQYF
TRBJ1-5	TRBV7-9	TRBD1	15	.	TGTGCCAGCAGCCCGACGGGACAGGAAGATCAGCCCCAGCATTTT	CASSPTGQEDQPQHF
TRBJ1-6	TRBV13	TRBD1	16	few	TGTGCCAGCAGCTTAGGTCCGGGACAGGGGGATTCACCCCTCCACTTT	CASSLGPGQGDSPLHF
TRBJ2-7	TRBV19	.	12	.	TGTGCCAGTAAGCTAGGTGAGGGCGAGCAGTACTTC	CASKLGEGEQYF
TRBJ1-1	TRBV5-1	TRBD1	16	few	TGCGCCAGCAGCTCGGACCCCGGACAGGGGAGAACTGAAGCTTTCTTT	CASSSDPGQGRTEAFF
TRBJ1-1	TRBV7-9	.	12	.	TGTGCCAGCAGCCCGGGGGGACCTGAAGCTTTCTTT	CASSPGGPEAFF
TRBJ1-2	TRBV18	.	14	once	TGTGCCAGCTCACCTATTGACAGTAACTATGGCTACACCTTC	CASSPIDSNYGYTF
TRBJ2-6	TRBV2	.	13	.	TGTGCCAGCACGGGGATCGGGGCCAACGTCCTGACTTTC	CASTGIGANVLTF
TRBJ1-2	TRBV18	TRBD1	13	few	TGTGCCAGCTCACCTGGGACAGAGTATGGCTACACCTTC	CASSPGTEYGYTF
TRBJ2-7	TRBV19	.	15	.	TGTGCCAGTAGTTCCACGGTAAGCGGAGGAGGGAAGCAGTACTTC	CASSSTVSGGGKQYF
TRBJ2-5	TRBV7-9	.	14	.	TGTGCCAGCAGCACGACAGGTCGGGAAGAGACCCAGTACTTC	CASSTTGREETQYF
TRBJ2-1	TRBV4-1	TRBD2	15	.	TGCGCCAGCGGCAACATAGCGGGAGTGAACAATGAGCAGTTCTTC	CASGNIAGVNNEQFF
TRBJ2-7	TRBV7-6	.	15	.	TGTGCCAGCAGCTCTCGCAGTGGCTTATCCTACGAGCAGTACTTC	CASSSRSGLSYEQYF
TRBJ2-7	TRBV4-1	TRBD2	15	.	TGCGCCAGCAGCCAGGATCCGGGACTAAGGTACGAGCAGTACTTC	CASSQDPGLRYEQYF
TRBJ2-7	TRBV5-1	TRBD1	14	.	TGCGCCAGCTATATCGACAGGGGACCTCACGAGCAGTACTTC	CASYIDRGPHEQYF
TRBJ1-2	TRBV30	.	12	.	TGTGCCTGGAGTGTATCCCCCAACTTCTACACCTTC	CAWSVSPNFYTF
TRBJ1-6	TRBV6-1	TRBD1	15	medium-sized	TGTGCCAGCAGCGATAGGGACAGGGATTTATCACCCCTCCACTTT	CASSDRDRDLSPLHF
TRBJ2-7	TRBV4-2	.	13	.	TGTGCCAGCAGCCAAGAAGGAGGGCGCGAGCAGTACTTC	CASSQEGGREQYF
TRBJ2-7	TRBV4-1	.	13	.	TGCGCCAGCAGCCAAGTAGGACAGCTCGAGCAGTACTTC	CASSQVGQLEQYF
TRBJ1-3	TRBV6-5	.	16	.	TGTGCCAGCAGTTATCGCAGGCCCATCTCTGGAAACACCATATATTTT	CASSYRRPISGNTIYF
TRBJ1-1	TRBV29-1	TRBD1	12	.	TGCAGCGCCCCGACAGGGTTCGGGGAAGCTTTCTTT	CSAPTGFGEAFF
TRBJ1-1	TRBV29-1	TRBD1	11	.	TGCAGCGTGGACAGGGAGGGTGAAGCTTTCTTT	CSVDREGEAFF
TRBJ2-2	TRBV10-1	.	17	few	TGCGCCAGCAGCCCGGGACACCAAAACAAGAACACCGGGGAGCTGTTTTTT	CASSPGHQNKNTGELFF
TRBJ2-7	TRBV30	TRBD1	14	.	TGTGCCTGGACCGGGACAGGGGTGATAAGGGAGCAGTACTTC	CAWTGTGVIREQYF
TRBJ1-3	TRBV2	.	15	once	TGTGCCAGCAGTGGGGGTCGGGGAGCTGGAAACACCATATATTTT	CASSGGRGAGNTIYF
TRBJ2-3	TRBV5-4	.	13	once	TGTGCCAGCAGCTTGGTGTTCGCAGATACGCAGTATTTT	CASSLVFADTQYF
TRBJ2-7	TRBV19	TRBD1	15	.	TGTGCCAGTAGTATAGGGGACAGAGGAACCTACGAGCAGTACTTC	CASSIGDRGTYEQYF
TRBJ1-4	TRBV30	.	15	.	TGTGCCTGGAGTGTACCCTGGCGGCTGGATGAAAAACTGTTTTTT	CAWSVPWRLDEKLFF